This T cell receptor beta chain was retrieved from a study of OX40 agonist ivuxolimab in advanced cancers. Sequencing used immunoSEQ multiplex PCR; TCRdb keeps in-frame clones, though not all of them. The sample lists roughly 45,000 clones, roughly 79% seen once, with approximately 8% in the top ten. The germline gives CDR1 LNHDA, CDR2 SQIVND (reference sequence). The CDR3 covers 13 residues. Trimming pared 3 bases from V and 0 bases from J, leaving 5 bases between. A note on this clone: The antigen is unknown.

Study outcomes and limitations: In CD8+ T cells, expanded clones were on average more numerous than in CD4+.

Sequencing used CD4+ or CD8+ T cells sorted from blood, obtained in a trial of the OX40 agonist ivuxolimab. The chain links TRBV19 to TRBJ1-1; no clear D. This TCR came from an adult with an advanced solid tumor such as melanoma, head and neck, liver or kidney cancer. The CDR3 region is CASSIEMNTEAFF. Here the CDR3 DNA reads TGTGCCAGTAGTATTGAGATGAACACTGAAGCTTTCTTT.